This passage covers 3 T cell receptor beta chains from one sample sequenced in a study of response to subunit inactivated influenza vaccine. MiXCR, applied by TCRdb to the RT-PCR reads, yields one record per CDR3 protein. The table includes 500,000 to 550,000 distinct CDR3 sequences, under 30% detected once. These data were likewise used in another study, on T cells expressing NK-cell markers. Per that paper: Libraries used 5'RACE template switching adding universal primer site and UMIs.

The material sequenced was CD4+ T cells sorted from PBMCs, taken 12 days after vaccination. The receptors were gathered from a man between 45 and 60 years old who received an inactivated influenza vaccine.

This clonotype was counted only a few times. The rearrangement joins TRBV6-2 or TRBV6-3 to TRBJ2-1; TRBD2 agrees at 10 bases. The CDR3 is 15 residues long. Per the germline V gene, CDR1 is MNHEY and CDR2 is SVGEGT. V trimming: 4 bases; J trimming: 9 bases; junction bases outside the gene matches: 9. The CDR3 DNA is TGTGCCAGCAGTTGGGGCCTAGCGGGAGTGGGTGAGCAGTTCTTC. This gives the protein CASSWGLAGVGEQFF.

The V call is TRBV12-3 or TRBV12-4, the J call TRBJ2-2; 12 bases map to TRBD1. V trimming: 11 bases; J trimming: 7 bases; junction bases outside the gene matches: 8. The CDR3 covers 14 residues. The CDR3 protein is CAVRDRGRGGELFF. In nucleotides, the CDR3 is TGTGCCGTCCGGGACAGGGGGCGAGGCGGGGAGCTGTTTTTT.

The chain joins TRBV18 to TRBJ2-2; D gene uncertain. This CDR3 has 14 amino acids. Looked up from germline, CDR1 is KGHSH and CDR2 is LQKENI. V was shortened by 3 bases and J by 1 base, with 6 bases between the two germline ends. CDR3 region: CASSPPQNTGELFF. CDR3 bases: TGTGCCAGCTCACCGCCACAGAACACCGGGGAGCTGTTTTTT.